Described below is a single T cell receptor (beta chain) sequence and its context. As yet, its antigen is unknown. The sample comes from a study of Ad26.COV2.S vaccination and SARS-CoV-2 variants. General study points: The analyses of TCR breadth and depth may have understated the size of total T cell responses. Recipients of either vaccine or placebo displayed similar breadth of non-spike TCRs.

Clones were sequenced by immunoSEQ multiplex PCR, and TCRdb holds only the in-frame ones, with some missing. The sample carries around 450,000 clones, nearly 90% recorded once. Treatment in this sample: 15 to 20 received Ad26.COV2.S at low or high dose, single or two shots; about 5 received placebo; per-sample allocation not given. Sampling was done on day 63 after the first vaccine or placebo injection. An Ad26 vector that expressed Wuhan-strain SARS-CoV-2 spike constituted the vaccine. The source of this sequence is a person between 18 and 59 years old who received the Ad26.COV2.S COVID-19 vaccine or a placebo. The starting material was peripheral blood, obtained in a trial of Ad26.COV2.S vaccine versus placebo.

CDR3 sequence reads: CASSFEGTNQPQHF. DNA of the CDR3: TGTGCCAGCAGTTTTGAGGGTACCAATCAGCCCCAGCATTTT. This chain joins TRBV28 and TRBJ1-5; D call uncertain. This CDR3 is 14 amino acids long. Trimming shortened V by 3 bases and J by 3 bases, and 9 bases separated the two germline ends. Germline V gene sequence: CDR1 MDHEN, CDR2 SYDVKM.